Listed below are T cell receptor beta chains from one sample, sequenced in a study of cytomegalovirus exposure and HLA in healthy donors. Clones were read by immunoSEQ multiplex PCR, and TCRdb kept only the in-frame ones, dropping some. The sample consists of about 110,000 clones, 81% of them appearing once. Sequencing was carried out using PBMCs. Receptors were obtained from a woman aged 30 to 39 in good health and CMV-seronegative. Each CDR3 is given with its conserved first and last residue.

len: 18; v_gene: TRBV4-1; CDR3aa: CASSHPPLFRYSTDTQYF
len: 12; v_gene: TRBV10-1; CDR3aa: CASAGSTDTQYF
len: 13; v_gene: TRBV5-1; CDR3aa: CASSSDSHNEQFF
len: 13; v_gene: TRBV7-3; CDR3aa: CASSRGRGTEAFF
len: 17; v_gene: TRBV7-9; CDR3aa: CASSLEVSELMTRGYTF
len: 15; v_gene: TRBV19; CDR3aa: CASSLHQGHKNGYTF
len: 18; v_gene: TRBV7-2; CDR3aa: CASSLPPGTGLDTDTQYF
len: 13; v_gene: TRBV7-2; CDR3aa: CASSSRTDYGYTF
len: 18; v_gene: TRBV5-5; CDR3aa: CASSHREREGLGTDTQYF
len: 15; v_gene: TRBV28; CDR3aa: CASSGTSGSLYEQYF
len: 17; v_gene: TRBV5-6; CDR3aa: CASSQDRASSYNSPLHF
len: 12; v_gene: TRBV7-2; CDR3aa: CASSPGSDTQYF
len: 14; v_gene: TRBV6-5; CDR3aa: CASTTDRAGQPQHF
len: 15; v_gene: TRBV5-1; CDR3aa: CASSLAGGKGDEQYF
len: 16; v_gene: TRBV19; CDR3aa: CASSTGLAGGDYEQYF
len: 15; v_gene: TRBV29-1; CDR3aa: CSVGSGRAAGSEQFF
len: 13; v_gene: TRBV10-3; CDR3aa: CAIRTSGRSEQFF
len: 12; v_gene: TRBV28; CDR3aa: CASSFGGVEQFF
len: 13; v_gene: TRBV13; CDR3aa: CASSLDRFDEQFF
len: 12; v_gene: TRBV28; CDR3aa: CASSFVAYEQYF
len: 14; v_gene: TRBV5-1; CDR3aa: CASSPRENTDTQYF
len: 14; v_gene: TRBV6-5; CDR3aa: CASSYQGGHYGYTF
len: 13; v_gene: TRBV29-1; CDR3aa: CSGGQRDTGELFF
len: 16; v_gene: TRBV2; CDR3aa: CASTGTGFADDEKLFF
len: 15; v_gene: TRBV5-4; CDR3aa: CASSLQLAGSYEQYF
len: 14; v_gene: TRBV7-2; CDR3aa: CASSSGGLPYEQYF
len: 13; v_gene: TRBV18; CDR3aa: CASSPAEGTEAFF
len: 13; v_gene: TRBV6-1; CDR3aa: CASSEERVVELFF
len: 13; v_gene: TRBV19; CDR3aa: CASSISREVRAFF